Following are 14 T cell receptor beta chains from one sample sequenced in a study of a mutant IDH1 vaccine in newly diagnosed glioma. Clones were sequenced by immunoSEQ multiplex PCR, and TCRdb holds only the in-frame ones, with some missing. Among about 88,000 clones, over 70% were seen once, and the ten largest hold around 5%. Regarding time point: baseline, week 1 (first vaccination visit). Treatment given: pre-vaccination baseline after standard-of-care therapy. The specimen comprised PBMCs, sampled from a glioma patient treated with radiotherapy, temozolomide or both. The origin of the receptors is a man in his forties with glioma. Some clones in this sample may be carry-over from other donors' samples.

This clone was picked up many times. The chain employs TRBV10-3 and TRBJ2-7, with D perhaps TRBD1 (5 bases). Germline V CDR1 and CDR2: ENHRY, SYGVKD. V was trimmed by 10 bases and J by 3 bases, leaving 16 bases between them. The CDR3 is 13 residues long. The CDR3, as DNA: TGTGCCACCTCGAGAGCAGGGAACTACGAGCAGTACTTC. Residues: CATSRAGNYEQYF.

CDR3 region: CASSFTAEETQYF. For the CDR3, the DNA is TGCGCCAGCAGCTTTACGGCGGAAGAGACCCAGTACTTC. The genes are TRBV5-1 and TRBJ2-5, with D hard to call. The CDR3 covers 13 residues. The germline gives CDR1 SGHRS, CDR2 YFSETQ. V gave up 2 bases and J gave up 3 bases, with 8 bases separating them.

This chain uses TRBV5-1 with TRBJ2-3; D gene ambiguous. V was cut by 7 bases and J by 0 bases, with 12 bases left in between. This CDR3 has 14 amino acids. Per germline, CDR1 SGHRS and CDR2 YFSETQ. Here the CDR3 DNA reads TGCGCCAGCTCGCCGGTCGGAAGCACAGATACGCAGTATTTT. The encoded protein is CASSPVGSTDTQYF.

A single count supports this clone. This chain joins TRBV5-1 and TRBJ1-1; D gene uncertain. Trimming stripped 1 base from V and 5 bases from J, with 12 bases between. The CDR3 is 14 amino acids. Germline V gives CDR1 SGHRS, CDR2 YFSETQ. Here the CDR3 reads CASSLTAGITEAFF. The CDR3 coding sequence is TGCGCCAGCAGCTTGACAGCTGGGATAACTGAAGCTTTCTTT.

CDR3: CASSRDRGSEKLFF. CDR3 nucleotide sequence: TGTGCCAGCAGCCGGGACAGGGGTAGTGAAAAACTGTTTTTT. The chain has TRBV7-8 and TRBJ1-4; TRBD1 matches 10 bases. The V segment lost 5 bases and the J segment 7 bases; nucleotides outside the gene matches: 4. CDR1 is SGHVS, CDR2 FQNEAQ, per germline. There are 14 residues in the CDR3.

Remarks on this clone: Additional DNA sequences in this sample encode the identical CDR3. The chain recombines TRBV19 with TRBJ1-4, with TRBD1 as a possible D gene (5 bases). The CDR3 runs to 14 residues. Trimming left V 1 base short and J 8 bases short, with 11 bases between. Germline-derived CDR1 and CDR2 are LNHDA and SQIVND (reference sequence). The DNA of the CDR3 is TGTGCCAGTAGTATAGGTACGGGACCAGAAAAACTGTTTTTT. It encodes CASSIGTGPEKLFF.

The chain combines TRBV27 with TRBJ1-1, with D unresolved. Trimming removed 3 bases from V and 8 bases from J, with 13 bases in between. The CDR3 loop spans 13 amino acids. The V gene's germline CDR1 is MNHEY and CDR2 SMNVEV (reference sequence). For the CDR3, the DNA is TGTGCCAGCAGTTTGGTCGGGCGGAGAGAAGCTTTCTTT. As protein: CASSLVGRREAFF.

This clone has only one observation. The chain has TRBV25-1 and TRBJ2-6; no firm D call. CDR3 size: 16 residues. Germline CDR1 and CDR2: MGHDK and SYGVNS. V shed 2 bases and J shed 0 bases, with 8 bases lying between them. CDR3 region: CASSEGTYSGANVLTF. In DNA form, the CDR3 reads TGTGCCAGCAGTGAAGGCACCTACTCTGGGGCCAACGTCCTGACTTTC.

The rearrangement uses TRBV7-9 and TRBJ2-1; 9 bases agree with TRBD1. The V gene end was trimmed by 5 bases and the J gene end by 6 bases; junction bases not matched to a gene: 2. CDR1 and CDR2 (germline): SEHNR, FQNEAQ (reference sequence). The CDR3 contains 13 residues. CDR3 sequence reads: CASSRGQGNEQFF. For the CDR3, the DNA is TGTGCCAGCAGCCGGGGACAGGGCAATGAGCAGTTCTTC. The variable domain in full, completed from reference TRBV7-9 and TRBJ2-1, reads DTGVSQNPRHKITKRGQNVTFRCDPISEHNRLYWYRQTLGQGPEFLTYFQNEAQLEKSRLLSDRFSAERPKGSFSTLEIQRTEQGDSAMYLCASSRGQGNEQFFGPGTRLTVL.

Sample share makes this clone medium-sized (0.01 to 0.1%). The chain has TRBV6-1 and TRBJ2-3; a weak D match, TRBD2 (7 bases). The CDR3 spans 15 residues. The germline CDR1 and CDR2 sequences are MNHNS and SASEGT. Trimming cost V 2 bases and J 2 bases, with 11 bases left between them. The CDR3 DNA is TGTGCCAGCAGTGAATGGGCGGGGGCCACAGATACGCAGTATTTT. Residues: CASSEWAGATDTQYF.

The genes are TRBV6-1 and TRBJ2-7; D is unclear. Germline assignment: CDR1 MNHNS and CDR2 SASEGT. There are 12 residues in the CDR3. Trimming left V 5 bases short and J 1 base short, with 6 bases between. DNA for the CDR3: TGTGCCAGCAGTCCTCCTTCCTACGAGCAGTACTTC. Translation: CASSPPSYEQYF.

V and J are TRBV30 and TRBJ1-5; a possible D gene is TRBD1 (5 bases). The V gene's germline CDR1 is GTSNPN and CDR2 SVGIG (reference sequence). This CDR3 is 13 amino acids long. Deletions cut 5 bases from V and 4 bases from J, with 12 bases between. In DNA, the CDR3 is TGTGCCTGGCGTCTACAGGAGAATCAGCCCCAGCATTTT. Protein: CAWRLQENQPQHF.

For this clone: The same CDR3 also results from other DNA sequences found in this sample. The chain is built from TRBV2 and TRBJ2-5; D possibly uses TRBD1 or TRBD2 (5 bases each). The germline V gene has CDR1 SNHLY and CDR2 FYNNEI. CDR3 size: 13 residues. With 3 bases removed from V and 4 bases from J, the gap between germline ends came to 9 bases. The CDR3 region is CASSDRGPETQYF. The CDR3 DNA sequence: TGTGCCAGCAGTGACCGGGGACCAGAGACCCAGTACTTC.

CDR3: CASSSDRGNTIYF. Written as DNA, the CDR3 is TGTGCCAGCAGCTCGGATCGGGGAAACACCATATATTTT. This sequence joins TRBV5-6 and TRBJ1-3; D is unresolved. The CDR3 is made up of 13 amino acids. Trimming left V 3 bases short and J 4 bases short, with 8 bases between. Per the germline V gene, CDR1 is SGHDT and CDR2 is YYEEEE.